This T cell receptor (beta chain) is drawn from a study of blood T cell repertoires in COVID-19. Trimming shortened V by 4 bases and J by 5 bases, and 11 bases separated the two germline ends. CDR1 MGHRA and CDR2 YSYEKL come from the germline V gene. The CDR3 runs 13 residues. Sequencing was performed with immunoSEQ multiplex PCR; in TCRdb, only in-frame clones are kept and a portion is missing. The sample consists of about 160,000 clones, around 84% of them appearing once. The source of this sequence is a woman aged 50 to 60 with COVID-19, enrolled during active disease. The chain couples TRBV4-1 to TRBJ2-5; the D is unclear. Sequenced material: peripheral blood. For the CDR3, the DNA is TGCGCCAGCAGCCGACGCGGTGCGGAGACCCAGTACTTC. Its translation is CASSRRGAETQYF.